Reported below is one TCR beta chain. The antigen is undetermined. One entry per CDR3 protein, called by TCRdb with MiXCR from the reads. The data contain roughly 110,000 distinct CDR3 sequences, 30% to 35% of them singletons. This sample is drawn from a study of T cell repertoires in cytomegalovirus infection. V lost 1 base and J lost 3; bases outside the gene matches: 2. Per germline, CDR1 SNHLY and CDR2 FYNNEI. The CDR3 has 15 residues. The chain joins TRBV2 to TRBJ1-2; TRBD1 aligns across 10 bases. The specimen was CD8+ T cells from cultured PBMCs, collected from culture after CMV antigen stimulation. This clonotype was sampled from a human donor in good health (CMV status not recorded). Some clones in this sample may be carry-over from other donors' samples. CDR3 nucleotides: TGTGCCAGCAGTGAAGTGACAGGGGGCTACTATGGCTACACCTTC. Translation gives CASSEVTGGYYGYTF.